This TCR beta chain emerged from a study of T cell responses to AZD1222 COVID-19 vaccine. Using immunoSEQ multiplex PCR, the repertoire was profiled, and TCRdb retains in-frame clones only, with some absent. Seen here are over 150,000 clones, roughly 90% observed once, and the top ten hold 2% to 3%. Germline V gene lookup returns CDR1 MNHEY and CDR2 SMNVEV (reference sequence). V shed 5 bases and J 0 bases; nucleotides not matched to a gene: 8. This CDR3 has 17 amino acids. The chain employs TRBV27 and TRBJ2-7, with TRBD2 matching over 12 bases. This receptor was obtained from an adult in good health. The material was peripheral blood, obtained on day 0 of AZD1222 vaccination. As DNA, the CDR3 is TGTGCCAGCAGTCCCCAAGGACTAGCGGGGATCTCCTACGAGCAGTACTTC. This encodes CASSPQGLAGISYEQYF.